The 11 T cell receptor beta chains presented below share a single source sample, sequenced in a study of blood T cell repertoires in COVID-19. Some clones are missing from TCRdb's copy, which holds only in-frame ones; the method was immunoSEQ multiplex PCR. The table includes around 100,000 clones, approximately 89% detected once. The sequenced sample was peripheral blood. These receptors all stem from a man of 80 years or more with acute or convalescent COVID-19.

V gene TRBV7-9 combines with J gene TRBJ2-5; TRBD2 matches 13 bases. The CDR3 is 15 amino acids. V gave up 5 bases and J gave up 5 bases; unmatched junction bases: 5. CDR1 is SEHNR and CDR2 is FQNEAQ in the germline V gene (reference sequence). Written as DNA, the CDR3 is TGTGCCAGCAGCCCCGGGACTAGCGGGGCGGAGACCCAGTACTTC. It translates to CASSPGTSGAETQYF.

This chain uses TRBV7-3 with TRBJ2-1; 11 nucleotides agree with TRBD2. V was clipped by 6 bases and J by 4 bases; unmatched bases: 8. This CDR3 spans 16 amino acids. The germline V gene encodes CDR1 SGHTA and CDR2 FQGTGA. CDR3 protein: CASRRRLAGGYNEQFF. For the CDR3, the DNA is TGTGCCAGCAGGCGTCGTCTAGCGGGAGGATACAATGAGCAGTTCTTC.

In its sample, this clone was seen once. The rearrangement uses TRBV25-1 and TRBJ1-1; 9 nucleotides align to TRBD1. The length of the CDR3 is 15 residues. CDR1 and CDR2 (germline): MGHDK, SYGVNS. V shed 6 bases and J 0 bases; nucleotides not matched to a gene: 5. The CDR3 nucleotides read TGTGCCAGCAGCGGGACAGGGAGGCTGAACACTGAAGCTTTCTTT. It encodes CASSGTGRLNTEAFF.

The rearrangement joins TRBV29-1 to TRBJ1-1; perhaps TRBD1 as D (6 bases). V was shortened by 4 bases and J by 3 bases, with 6 bases between the two germline ends. The germline CDR1 and CDR2 sequences are SQVTM and ANQGSEA. The length of the CDR3 is 11 residues. CDR3 sequence (DNA): TGCAGCGTTGCAGGGGACACTGAAGCTTTCTTT. Translating it yields CSVAGDTEAFF.

This chain connects TRBV6-5 to TRBJ1-3; no clear D gene. Germline assignment: CDR1 MNHEY and CDR2 SVGAGI. This CDR3 comprises 14 residues. V was shortened by 7 bases and J by 5 bases, with 15 bases between the two germline ends. The CDR3 nucleotides are TGTGCCAGCACCCCTGGAGGGTCCCGAAACACCATATATTTT. Its protein product is CASTPGGSRNTIYF.

The CDR3 nucleotides read TGTGCCAGCAGCCTGGGCCCCCTTTGGAACACCATATATTTT. The encoded protein is CASSLGPLWNTIYF. This chain connects TRBV3-1 (or the pseudogene TRBV3-2) to TRBJ1-3; D is unresolved. Germline loops: CDR1 LGHDT, CDR2 YNNKEL (reference sequence). The ends were cut back, 4 bases at V and 7 bases at J, with 14 bases in the middle. The CDR3 spans 14 residues.

This clone was recorded a few times. The CDR3 DNA is TGTGCCAGCAGCTTCGTGTCAGAACATGGCTACACCTTC. This codes for CASSFVSEHGYTF. The V gene is TRBV7-9, the J gene TRBJ1-2; D is ambiguous. The CDR3 extends over 13 amino acids. The germline V gene has CDR1 SEHNR and CDR2 FQNEAQ (reference sequence). With 3 bases removed from V and 6 bases from J, the gap between germline ends came to 11 bases.

The chain carries TRBV6-4 and TRBJ2-3; no definite D call. CDR3 size: 13 residues. Germline loops: CDR1 MRHNA, CDR2 SNTAGT. The V gene lost 2 bases and the J gene lost 4 bases, with 7 bases spanning the gap. The DNA of the CDR3 is TGTGCCAGCAGTGACGGCCTAGCAGATACGCAGTATTTT. As protein: CASSDGLADTQYF.

In nucleotides, the CDR3 is TGTGCCAGCAGCACCGGACAGGCCCAAGAGACCCAGTACTTC. Encoded protein: CASSTGQAQETQYF. J is TRBJ2-5 and V is TRBV5-4; 7 bases match TRBD1. This CDR3 comprises 14 residues. Germline V gives CDR1 SGHNT, CDR2 YYREEE (reference sequence). V was pared by 4 bases and J by 1 base, with 4 bases of the junction left unmatched.

As DNA, the CDR3 is TGTGCCAGCAGCACACCGGGAGGGACCTACGAGCAGTACTTC. This sequence encodes CASSTPGGTYEQYF. The V call is TRBV28, the J call TRBJ2-7, with 8 bases aligning to TRBD2. Germline V lookup: CDR1 MDHEN, CDR2 SYDVKM. The CDR3 is 14 residues long. Trimming removed 6 bases from V and 2 bases from J; junction bases left unmatched: 6. The entire variable domain, with the rest obtained from reference TRBV28 and TRBJ2-7, is as follows: DVKVTQSSRYLVKRTGEKVFLECVQDMDHENMFWYRQDPGLGLRLIYFSYDVKMKEKGDIPEGYSVSREKKERFSLILESASTNQTSMYLCASSTPGGTYEQYFGPGTRLTVT.

The chain recombines TRBV5-6 with TRBJ2-1; 10 nucleotides agree with TRBD2. This CDR3 has 18 residues. The germline V gene encodes CDR1 SGHDT and CDR2 YYEEEE. J lost 6 bases, V lost 0 bases, and 12 bases had no gene match. For the CDR3, the DNA is TGTGCCAGCAGCTTGGTTAGCGGGAGGACCACTTTGACCAATGAGCAGTTCTTC. It translates to CASSLVSGRTTLTNEQFF.